Listed below are T cell receptor beta chains from one sample, sequenced in a study of blood T cell repertoires in COVID-19. Here immunoSEQ multiplex PCR was the method, and the copy in TCRdb shows in-frame clones only, minus some. Here the sample spans fewer than 250,000 clones, around four fifths being singletons. What was sequenced was peripheral blood. The receptors were gathered from a man in his 60s with COVID-19, enrolled during active disease. Both conserved end residues are part of each CDR3. The order of the fields is V gene, clone size, J gene, D gene, CDR3 protein, CDR3 DNA. The D gene is left open where the match is weak. Clone size is stated in some rows and not others, as once, few, many or a class when expanded.

v_call: TRBV4-1
clone_size: -
j_call: TRBJ1-6
d_call: -
cdr3_aa: CASSQETRMTGWSSYNSPLHF
cdr3_nt: TGCGCCAGCAGCCAAGAGACCCGGATGACAGGTTGGAGCTCCTATAATTCACCCCTCCACTTT

v_call: TRBV5-1
clone_size: once
j_call: TRBJ2-7
d_call: -
cdr3_aa: CASSLEKTFYEQYF
cdr3_nt: TGCGCCAGCAGCTTAGAGAAAACCTTCTACGAGCAGTACTTC

v_call: TRBV10-2
clone_size: -
j_call: TRBJ2-7
d_call: TRBD1
cdr3_aa: CASMARGTGTHEQYF
cdr3_nt: TGCGCCAGCATGGCCCGGGGGACAGGGACCCACGAGCAGTACTTC

v_call: TRBV28
clone_size: -
j_call: TRBJ1-6
d_call: -
cdr3_aa: CASHRGAPNSPLHF
cdr3_nt: TGTGCCAGCCACCGTGGGGCCCCCAATTCACCCCTCCACTTT

v_call: TRBV7-9
clone_size: once
j_call: TRBJ1-1
d_call: -
cdr3_aa: CASSQRGTNTEAFF
cdr3_nt: TGTGCCAGCAGCCAGCGGGGTACGAACACTGAAGCTTTCTTT

v_call: TRBV19
clone_size: -
j_call: TRBJ1-5
d_call: -
cdr3_aa: CASNSGQRSNQPQHF
cdr3_nt: TGTGCCAGTAATTCAGGACAAAGGAGCAATCAGCCCCAGCATTTT

v_call: TRBV5-1
clone_size: -
j_call: TRBJ2-4
d_call: TRBD2
cdr3_aa: CASSLGGLSSGMNIQYF
cdr3_nt: TGCGCCAGCAGCTTGGGGGGGCTTAGTAGCGGGATGAACATTCAGTACTTC

v_call: TRBV4-1
clone_size: -
j_call: TRBJ2-2
d_call: -
cdr3_aa: CASSQDAGTGELFF
cdr3_nt: TGCGCCAGCAGCCAAGATGCGGGGACCGGGGAGCTGTTTTTT

v_call: TRBV3-1/TRBV3-2
clone_size: -
j_call: TRBJ2-2
d_call: TRBD2
cdr3_aa: CASSVASGRNTGELFF
cdr3_nt: TGTGCCAGCAGCGTCGCCAGCGGGAGGAACACCGGGGAGCTGTTTTTT

v_call: TRBV10-3
clone_size: few
j_call: TRBJ2-3
d_call: TRBD1
cdr3_aa: CAIRTPDRGIDTQYF
cdr3_nt: TGTGCCATCAGGACTCCGGACAGGGGGATAGATACGCAGTATTTT

v_call: TRBV7-2
clone_size: few
j_call: TRBJ1-2
d_call: -
cdr3_aa: CASSLAGALNYGYTF
cdr3_nt: TGTGCCAGCAGCTTAGCAGGGGCGCTAAACTATGGCTACACCTTC

v_call: TRBV29-1
clone_size: -
j_call: TRBJ2-7
d_call: -
cdr3_aa: CSVQGRNEQYF
cdr3_nt: TGCAGCGTGCAGGGGCGCAACGAGCAGTACTTC

v_call: TRBV7-3
clone_size: -
j_call: TRBJ2-2
d_call: TRBD2
cdr3_aa: CASSLGLAVGELFF
cdr3_nt: TGTGCCAGCAGCCTGGGACTAGCCGTCGGGGAGCTGTTTTTT

v_call: TRBV18
clone_size: few
j_call: TRBJ1-1
d_call: -
cdr3_aa: CASSPAVMNTEAFF
cdr3_nt: TGTGCCAGCTCACCAGCAGTAATGAACACTGAAGCTTTCTTT

v_call: TRBV7-3
clone_size: -
j_call: TRBJ2-2
d_call: TRBD1
cdr3_aa: CASSYRGSANTGELFF
cdr3_nt: TGTGCCAGCAGCTACAGGGGTTCCGCGAACACCGGGGAGCTGTTTTTT

v_call: TRBV6-1
clone_size: -
j_call: TRBJ2-7
d_call: -
cdr3_aa: CASSEAQGGLSYEQYF
cdr3_nt: TGTGCCAGCAGTGAAGCCCAAGGGGGACTATCCTACGAGCAGTACTTC

v_call: TRBV7-2
clone_size: once
j_call: TRBJ1-2
d_call: TRBD1
cdr3_aa: CASSSGQATRYGYTF
cdr3_nt: TGTGCCAGCAGCTCGGGACAGGCAACACGCTATGGCTACACCTTC

v_call: TRBV6-5
clone_size: -
j_call: TRBJ1-4
d_call: -
cdr3_aa: CASSYFGSDGKLFF
cdr3_nt: TGTGCCAGCAGTTACTTCGGGTCTGACGGTAAACTGTTTTTT

v_call: TRBV5-1
clone_size: once
j_call: TRBJ1-4
d_call: -
cdr3_aa: CASSRRTELNEKLFF
cdr3_nt: TGCGCCAGCAGCAGAAGGACAGAACTTAATGAAAAACTGTTTTTT

v_call: TRBV7-2
clone_size: -
j_call: TRBJ2-7
d_call: -
cdr3_aa: CASSLGGQGREQYF
cdr3_nt: TGTGCCAGCAGCTTAGGAGGTCAGGGCCGCGAGCAGTACTTC

v_call: TRBV6-6
clone_size: -
j_call: TRBJ1-4
d_call: -
cdr3_aa: CASTTNQGAEKLFF
cdr3_nt: TGTGCCAGCACCACCAACCAGGGCGCCGAAAAACTGTTTTTT

v_call: TRBV7-2
clone_size: -
j_call: TRBJ1-1
d_call: TRBD1
cdr3_aa: CASSLGQPLNTEAFF
cdr3_nt: TGTGCCAGCAGCTTGGGACAGCCCCTGAACACTGAAGCTTTCTTT

v_call: TRBV27
clone_size: -
j_call: TRBJ1-2
d_call: -
cdr3_aa: CASSLSAGANYGYTF
cdr3_nt: TGTGCCAGCAGTTTATCGGCAGGGGCTAACTATGGCTACACCTTC

v_call: TRBV29-1
clone_size: few
j_call: TRBJ1-5
d_call: TRBD1
cdr3_aa: CSVATGVGQPQHF
cdr3_nt: TGCAGCGTTGCAACAGGGGTTGGTCAGCCCCAGCATTTT

v_call: TRBV18
clone_size: -
j_call: TRBJ1-1
d_call: -
cdr3_aa: CASSPPNRDGTEAFF
cdr3_nt: TGTGCCAGCTCACCACCGAACAGGGATGGAACTGAAGCTTTCTTT

v_call: TRBV27
clone_size: -
j_call: TRBJ2-3
d_call: TRBD1
cdr3_aa: CASSRGQGGGDTQYF
cdr3_nt: TGTGCCAGCAGCCGGGGACAGGGGGGCGGAGATACGCAGTATTTT

v_call: TRBV7-9
clone_size: once
j_call: TRBJ1-3
d_call: TRBD1
cdr3_aa: CASSPIIGDSLNTIYF
cdr3_nt: TGTGCCAGCAGCCCTATTATTGGGGACAGCCTAAACACCATATATTTT

v_call: TRBV5-4
clone_size: few
j_call: TRBJ2-3
d_call: -
cdr3_aa: CASRPGGGKSTDTQYF
cdr3_nt: TGTGCCAGCCGCCCGGGTGGGGGCAAAAGCACAGATACGCAGTATTTT

v_call: TRBV4-3
clone_size: -
j_call: TRBJ1-6
d_call: TRBD1
cdr3_aa: CASSPRTGPNSPLHF
cdr3_nt: TGCGCCAGCAGCCCCCGGACAGGGCCTAATTCACCCCTCCACTTT

v_call: TRBV9
clone_size: -
j_call: TRBJ2-5
d_call: TRBD2
cdr3_aa: CASSVGWTSGSLETQYF
cdr3_nt: TGTGCCAGCAGCGTAGGCTGGACTAGCGGGAGCCTGGAGACCCAGTACTTC

v_call: TRBV28
clone_size: -
j_call: TRBJ1-3
d_call: TRBD1
cdr3_aa: CASSPMDRVGNTIYF
cdr3_nt: TGTGCCAGCAGTCCTATGGACAGGGTTGGAAACACCATATATTTT

v_call: TRBV19
clone_size: -
j_call: TRBJ2-7
d_call: TRBD1
cdr3_aa: CASQQGYEQYF
cdr3_nt: TGTGCCAGTCAACAGGGGTACGAGCAGTACTTC

v_call: TRBV19
clone_size: -
j_call: TRBJ1-5
d_call: -
cdr3_aa: CASIGQGLSNQPQHF
cdr3_nt: TGTGCCAGTATCGGGCAGGGGTTAAGCAATCAGCCCCAGCATTTT

v_call: TRBV27
clone_size: once
j_call: TRBJ2-1
d_call: TRBD2
cdr3_aa: CASSLQREGYNEQFF
cdr3_nt: TGTGCCAGCAGTTTACAGCGGGAGGGTTACAATGAGCAGTTCTTC

v_call: TRBV28
clone_size: -
j_call: TRBJ2-7
d_call: TRBD1
cdr3_aa: CASSGNWDRISYEQYF
cdr3_nt: TGTGCCAGCAGTGGGAATTGGGACAGGATTTCCTACGAGCAGTACTTC